A selection of T cell receptor beta chains follows, all from one sample in a study of T cell repertoires in cytomegalovirus infection. Their antigen targets remain unknown. One entry per CDR3 protein results from TCRdb running MiXCR on the reads. This sample carries roughly 990,000 distinct CDR3 sequences, about a third of them seen once, and the ten largest clones take 10% to 15%. The starting material was cultured CD8+ T cells from PBMCs, obtained from culture after CMV antigen stimulation. These receptor sequences come from a human donor in good health (CMV status not recorded). Some clones in this sample may be carry-over from other donors' samples. CDR3s include the opening cysteine and the closing phenylalanine or tryptophan.

>TRBJ2-6|14|TRBV4-1
CASSQGLGANVLTF
>TRBJ1-2|16|TRBV28
CASRPSTGTPNYGYTF
>TRBJ2-3|15|TRBV13
CASSFQGLYTDTQYF
>TRBJ1-3|12|TRBV10-3
CAIMNSGNTIYF
>TRBJ1-1|16|TRBV7-9
CASSPVMGVGDTEAFF
>TRBJ1-6|17|TRBV5-4
CASSSETGAVLNSPLHF
>TRBJ2-1|14|TRBV7-6
CASSSRGAWDEQFF
>TRBJ2-5|17|TRBV5-1
CASSSSGRARNQETQYF
>TRBJ1-2|12|TRBV11-2
CASSPTGQGYTF
>TRBJ2-5|14|TRBV6-6
CASSTGGGIWPQYF